One TCR beta chain is described in this entry. A universal primer binding site was introduced by template switching. The final cDNA contained unique molecular identifiers. TCRdb reprocessed the 5' RACE reads via MiXCR and lists one record per CDR3 protein. In the table there are about 260,000 distinct CDR3 sequences, roughly 7% of which are singletons. From germline, CDR1 is LGHNA and CDR2 YNFKEQ. V lost 1 base and J 4 bases, leaving 11 bases between the germline ends. The CDR3 has 15 amino acids. The data derive from a study of identical twins. This sample was shared with a second study, whose subject was yellow fever vaccine responses in identical twins.

The sample taken for sequencing was memory (CD45RO+) T cells sorted from blood. The V call is TRBV4-2, the J call TRBJ1-3; no firm D call. The clonotype was recovered from a woman younger than 30 in good health. CDR3 in amino acids: CASSQGVVAGNTIYF. CDR3 coding DNA: TGTGCCAGCAGCCAAGGTGTGGTCGCAGGAAACACCATATATTTT.